The 2 T cell receptor beta chains below were found in one sample sequenced in a study of T cells in Graves' hyperthyroidism and ophthalmopathy. Researchers amplified the TCR beta CDR3 regions from RNA transcripts. First-round RT-PCR of the TCR CDR3 relied on the HTBI primer set. TCRdb recomputed calls from the multiplex PCR reads with MiXCR, one row per CDR3 protein. The top ten clones hold around 9.2% of a sample with about 360,000 distinct CDR3 sequences, approximately 13% of them seen once. Sequenced input: blood. These receptors all stem from a woman between 18 and 29 years old with Graves' hyperthyroidism.

J is TRBJ2-3 and V is TRBV20-1; 12 nucleotides align to TRBD2. The CDR3 contains 14 residues. Looked up from germline, CDR1 is DFQATT and CDR2 is SNEGSKA (reference sequence). The trim removed 6 bases at V and 5 bases at J, leaving 6 bases unmatched. The CDR3 is CSARLAGAIDTQYF. DNA of the CDR3: TGCAGTGCGAGACTAGCGGGGGCCATAGATACGCAGTATTTT.

This clonotype has a count of ten or more. This chain connects TRBV7-2 to TRBJ2-2; the match to TRBD1 covers 7 bases. Trimming at V came to 1 base and at J to 4 bases, leaving 3 bases not matched to a gene. In germline, CDR1 is SGHTA, CDR2 FQGNSA. This CDR3 is built from 15 residues. The CDR3 DNA reads TGTGCCAGCAGCTTAGTACAGGGGATCACCGGGGAGCTGTTTTTT. Translating it yields CASSLVQGITGELFF.